This T cell receptor beta chain was sequenced during a study of blood T cell repertoires in COVID-19. Overall study context: There were acute and convalescent COVID-19 samples, and they came from the United States, Italy and Spain. In each case, the material was cDNA or gDNA derived from T cells, B-cell-depleted T cells, or PBMCs.

The CDR3 is 15 residues long. Trimming stripped 5 bases from V and 1 base from J, with 9 bases between. Germline-derived CDR1 and CDR2 are MDHEN and SYDVKM. The table lists this clone with a count of one. As processed by the authors: Amplified reference gene primers provided the basis for estimating nucleated cell counts. Measured with immunoSEQ multiplex PCR; TCRdb has only the in-frame clones, and not every one. That table gives V, J and clone size, and the DNA gave D and trimming. The sample carries nearly 25,000 clones, 89% recorded once. Input material: peripheral blood. The V call is TRBV28, the J call TRBJ2-6, with D possibly TRBD1 on 5 matching bases. This clonotype was sampled from a man between 70 and 80 years old with acute or convalescent COVID-19. The CDR3 nucleotides read TGTGCCAGCAGTCTCCCAGGGTCTGGGGCCAACGTCCTGACTTTC. It yields the protein CASSLPGSGANVLTF.